These 4 T cell receptor beta chains were sequenced from one sample in a study of cytomegalovirus exposure and HLA in healthy donors. The PCR had 60 Vbeta and 13 Jbeta primers. Sequencing was performed with immunoSEQ multiplex PCR; in TCRdb, only in-frame clones are kept and a portion is missing. The data show around 150,000 clones, with roughly three quarters seen just once and 13% to 15% held by the top ten. Sequenced sample: PBMCs. The receptor set was obtained from a middle-aged woman in good health and CMV-seronegative.

The gene calls are TRBV21-1 and TRBJ2-1; the table's D call, TRBD2, has no DNA check behind it. TRBV21-1 is recorded as a pseudogene. The CDR3 totals 17 residues. The CDR3 DNA reads as TGTGCCAGCAGCAAGCGGCTAGCGGGAGCCCCCTACAATGAGCAGTTCTTC. This codes for CASSKRLAGAPYNEQFF.

This rearrangement joins TRBV29-1 to TRBJ2-5, with D unclear. This CDR3 has 13 residues. Per the germline V gene, CDR1 is SQVTM and CDR2 is ANQGSEA. V lost 4 bases and J lost 2, with 11 bases in between. CDR3 amino acids: CSVGAGTQETQYF. The CDR3 coding sequence is TGCAGCGTTGGGGCAGGAACACAAGAGACCCAGTACTTC.

V usage is TRBV11-3 and J usage is TRBJ2-3; 14 nucleotides align to TRBD2. The CDR3 is 17 residues long. Germline CDR1 and CDR2: SGHNT and YENEEA. The V and J ends lost 4 bases and 2 bases, in that order; junction bases with no gene match: 5. CDR3 nucleotide sequence: TGTGCCAGCAGCTCGGGACTAGCGGGAGCCCCCACAGATACGCAGTATTTT. The encoded protein is CASSSGLAGAPTDTQYF. Full variable domain (missing parts from reference TRBV11-3 and TRBJ2-3): EAGVVQSPRYKIIEKKQPVAFWCNPISGHNTLYWYLQNLGQGPELLIRYENEEAVDDSQLPKDRFSAERLKGVDSTLKIQPAELGDSAVYLCASSSGLAGAPTDTQYFGPGTRLTVL.

The chain employs TRBV10-1 and TRBJ2-1, with 8 bases aligning to TRBD2. The CDR3 covers 14 residues. Losses at the gene ends were 3 bases for V and 9 bases for J; bases not matched to a gene: 7. Looked up from germline, CDR1 is WNHNN and CDR2 is SYGVQD (reference sequence). This CDR3 is CASSESGGAGEQFF. The CDR3 nucleotides are TGCGCCAGCAGTGAATCCGGGGGGGCGGGTGAGCAGTTCTTC.